The subject of this entry is one T cell receptor (beta chain). This sample was taken from a study of T-cell reconstitution after alpha-beta-depleted transplantation in children. Unique molecular identifiers were built into the TCRbeta library. TCRdb fed the PCR reads into MiXCR, producing one record per CDR3 protein. This table has around 480,000 distinct CDR3 sequences, 30% to 35% appearing once. Sequencing used PBMCs from the stem cell graft donor, obtained from the stem cell graft. This sequence was found in a human donor who donated a stem cell graft to a child with aplastic anemia.

CDR3 nucleotides: TGCAGTGCTAGCATCCCCCTCGGGGATCAGCCCCAGCATTTT. Its translation is CSASIPLGDQPQHF. The V call is TRBV20-1, the J call TRBJ1-5; D gene unclear. Trimming cost V 3 bases and J 5 bases, with 14 bases left between them. The CDR3 has 14 amino acids. Per germline, CDR1 DFQATT and CDR2 SNEGSKA (reference sequence).